This TCR beta chain was documented in a study of CD8+ T cells in alopecia areata. Notes on the study in general: Scalp clonality and expanded CD8+ clones among the top 100 fell significantly with tofacitinib.

Isolated RNA was reverse transcribed into cDNA used as the sequencing template. Using immunoSEQ multiplex PCR, the repertoire was profiled, and TCRdb retains in-frame clones only, with some absent. The repertoire holds over 35,000 clones, with around nine tenths as singletons. The treatment was: oral pan-JAK inhibitor, 5-10 mg twice daily. Researchers picked out CD4+ and CD8+ T cells from PBMCs by sorting. CDR3 length: 15 amino acids. Germline V gene sequence: CDR1 SGHVS, CDR2 FQNEAQ. Trimming took off 1 base at V and 6 bases at J, with 13 bases between the two ends. Comment on this clone: The antigen remains undetermined.

The clonotype originates from a human donor with alopecia areata. The V and J genes are TRBV7-8 and TRBJ2-1; TRBD2 is a possible D gene (7 bases). The sample in question was CD8+ T cells sorted from blood, obtained at week 24, from a patient treated with tofacitinib. The CDR3 bases are TGTGCCAGCAGCTTAGATGCGGGGGCCGCCAATGAGCAGTTCTTC. It encodes CASSLDAGAANEQFF.